This T cell receptor (beta chain) was recorded in a study of T cell clusters in autoimmune cytopenias. In germline, CDR1 is DFQATT, CDR2 SNEGSKA (reference sequence). The CDR3 length is 13 residues. One tube held mixed TRB-A and TRB-B primer pools for touch-down PCR. Reanalyzing the multiplex PCR reads, TCRdb keeps one entry per CDR3 protein, without DNA. The table lists some 3,500 distinct CDR3 sequences, with over 2.5% in the top ten. TRB was amplified from roughly 0.25 ug of peripheral blood genomic DNA per sample. By frequency, this clonotype registers medium-sized (0.01 to 0.1%). The chain recombines TRBV20-1 with TRBJ2-7; lacking DNA, the TRBD2 call made by TCRdb goes unchecked. This clonotype was obtained from a human donor with an autoimmune cytopenia or autoimmune hepatitis (not recorded which). Sequences were obtained from peripheral blood. The CDR3 spells CSVPTSGRGEQYF.